This TCR beta chain was identified during a study of T cells in Graves' hyperthyroidism and ophthalmopathy. Study findings and constraints: Among thyroid clonotypes expanded above 0.001, most also appeared in blood.

Amplified regions were TCR beta CDR3 sequences from RNA transcripts. HTBI primers were the set used in a first-round RT-PCR of the TCR CDR3. TCRdb used MiXCR to reprocess the multiplex PCR reads, holding one entry per CDR3 protein. The sample lists some 140,000 distinct CDR3 sequences; roughly a fifth were seen once. This clonotype was counted many times. Antigen specificity is unknown. Investigators excluded patients with uncontrolled infection, other autoimmune disease, pregnancy or lactation. CDR1 and CDR2 (germline): SNHLY, FYNNEI. Deletions cut 3 bases from V and 5 bases from J, with 10 bases between. This CDR3 contains 14 residues.

Sequenced: blood. J is TRBJ2-2 and V is TRBV2, with D possibly being TRBD1 (5 bases). The TCR originated in a woman aged 45-59 years with Graves' hyperthyroidism that later progressed to Graves' ophthalmopathy. This CDR3 reads CASSEGQGTGELFF. The DNA for the CDR3 is TGTGCCAGCAGTGAGGGGCAGGGAACCGGGGAGCTGTTTTTT.